This T cell receptor beta chain was identified in a study of CD8+ T cells in alopecia areata. General study findings and limits: Affected lesional scalp, above all in alopecia totalis/universalis, was more clonal than normal scalp.

Alopecia areata patients had lesional scalp punch biopsies and peripheral blood taken from them. T lymphocytes (CD4+ and CD8+) were sorted from PBMCs. As for this clone: Its antigen remains unknown.

With V trimmed by 5 bases and J by 8 bases, 8 bases remained unmatched. Germline lookup yields CDR1 SQVTM and CDR2 ANQGSEA. The CDR3 is 12 residues long. The sequencing template was cDNA reverse transcribed from extracted RNA. Profiled with immunoSEQ multiplex PCR; TCRdb holds only in-frame clones, not every one. The sample shows 70,000 or so clones, 60% of them seen only once. This specimen was CD8+ T cells sorted from blood, taken at week 0. The sequence was obtained from a human donor with alopecia areata. The rearrangement links TRBV29-1 to TRBJ1-2; TRBD1 matches at 7 bases. CDR3 DNA: TGCAGCGTTATGAACCCGACAGGGGGCTACACCTTC. This gives the protein CSVMNPTGGYTF.